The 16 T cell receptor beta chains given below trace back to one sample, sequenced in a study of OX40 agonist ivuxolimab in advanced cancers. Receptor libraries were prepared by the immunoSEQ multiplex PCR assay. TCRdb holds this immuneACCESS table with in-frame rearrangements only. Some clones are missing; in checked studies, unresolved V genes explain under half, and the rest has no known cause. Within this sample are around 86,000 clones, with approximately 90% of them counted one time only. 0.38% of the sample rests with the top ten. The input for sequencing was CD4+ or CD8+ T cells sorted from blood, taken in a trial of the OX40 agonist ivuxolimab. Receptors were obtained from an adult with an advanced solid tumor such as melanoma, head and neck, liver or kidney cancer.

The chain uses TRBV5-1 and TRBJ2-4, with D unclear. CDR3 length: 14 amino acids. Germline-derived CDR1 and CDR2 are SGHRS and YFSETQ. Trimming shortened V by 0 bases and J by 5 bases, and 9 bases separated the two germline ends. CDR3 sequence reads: CASSLGMSENIQYF. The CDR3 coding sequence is TGCGCCAGCAGCTTGGGTATGTCGGAAAACATTCAGTACTTC. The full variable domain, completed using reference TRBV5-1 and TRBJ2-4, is KAGVTQTPRYLIKTRGQQVTLSCSPISGHRSVSWYQQTPGQGLQFLFEYFSETQRNKGNFPGRFSGRQFSNSRSEMNVSTLELGDSALYLCASSLGMSENIQYFGAGTRLSVL.

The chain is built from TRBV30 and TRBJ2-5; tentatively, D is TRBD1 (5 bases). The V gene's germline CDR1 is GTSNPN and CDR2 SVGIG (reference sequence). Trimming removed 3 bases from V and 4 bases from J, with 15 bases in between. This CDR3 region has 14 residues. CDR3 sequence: CAWSPGWSVETQYF. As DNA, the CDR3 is TGTGCCTGGAGCCCAGGGTGGTCGGTAGAGACCCAGTACTTC.

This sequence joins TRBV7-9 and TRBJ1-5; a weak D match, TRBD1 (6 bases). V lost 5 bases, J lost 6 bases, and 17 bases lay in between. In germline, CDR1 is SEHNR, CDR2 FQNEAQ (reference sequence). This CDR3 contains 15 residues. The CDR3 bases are TGTGCCAGCAGCCGTCCGGGGGGCGCGGGTCAGCCCCAGCATTTT. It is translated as CASSRPGGAGQPQHF.

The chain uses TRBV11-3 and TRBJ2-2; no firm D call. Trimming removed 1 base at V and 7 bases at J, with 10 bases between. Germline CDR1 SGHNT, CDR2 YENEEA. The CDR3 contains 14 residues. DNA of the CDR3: TGTGCCAGCAGCTTAGGCCGGGCGAGCGGGGAGCTGTTTTTT. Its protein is CASSLGRASGELFF. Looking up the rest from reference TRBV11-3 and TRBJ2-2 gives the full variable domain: EAGVVQSPRYKIIEKKQPVAFWCNPISGHNTLYWYLQNLGQGPELLIRYENEEAVDDSQLPKDRFSAERLKGVDSTLKIQPAELGDSAVYLCASSLGRASGELFFGEGSRLTVL.

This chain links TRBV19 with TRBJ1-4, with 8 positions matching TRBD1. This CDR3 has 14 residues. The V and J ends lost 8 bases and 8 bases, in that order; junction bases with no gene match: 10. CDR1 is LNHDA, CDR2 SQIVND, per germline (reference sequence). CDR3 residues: CASRQGSPWEKLFF. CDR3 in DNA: TGTGCCAGTCGACAGGGGTCCCCTTGGGAAAAACTGTTTTTT.

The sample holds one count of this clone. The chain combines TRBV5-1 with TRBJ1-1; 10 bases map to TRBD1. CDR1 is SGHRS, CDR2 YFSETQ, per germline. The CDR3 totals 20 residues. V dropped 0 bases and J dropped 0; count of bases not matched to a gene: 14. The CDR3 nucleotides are TGCGCCAGCAGCTTGGACCTTCCTGGAGGGACAGGGGTCATGAACACTGAAGCTTTCTTT. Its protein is CASSLDLPGGTGVMNTEAFF.

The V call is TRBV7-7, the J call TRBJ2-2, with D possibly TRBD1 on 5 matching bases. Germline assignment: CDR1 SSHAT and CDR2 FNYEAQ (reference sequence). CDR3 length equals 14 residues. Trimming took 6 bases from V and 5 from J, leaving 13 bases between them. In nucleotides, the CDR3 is TGTGCCAGCAGTTTCGGTCAGGGTACCGGGGAGCTGTTTTTT. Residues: CASSFGQGTGELFF.

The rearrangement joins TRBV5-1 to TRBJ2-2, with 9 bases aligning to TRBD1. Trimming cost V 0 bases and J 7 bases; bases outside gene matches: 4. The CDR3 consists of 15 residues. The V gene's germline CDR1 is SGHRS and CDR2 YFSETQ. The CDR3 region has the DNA TGCGCCAGCAGCTTGGCGGGACAGGGAGGCGGGGAGCTGTTTTTT. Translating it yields CASSLAGQGGGELFF.

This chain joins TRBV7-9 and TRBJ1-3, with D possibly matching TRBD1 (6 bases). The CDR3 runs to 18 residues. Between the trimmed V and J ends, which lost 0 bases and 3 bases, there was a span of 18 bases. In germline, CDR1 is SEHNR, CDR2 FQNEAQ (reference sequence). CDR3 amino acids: CASSLALAGDVYGNTIYF. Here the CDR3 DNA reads TGTGCCAGCAGCTTAGCGCTTGCAGGGGATGTGTATGGAAACACCATATATTTT.

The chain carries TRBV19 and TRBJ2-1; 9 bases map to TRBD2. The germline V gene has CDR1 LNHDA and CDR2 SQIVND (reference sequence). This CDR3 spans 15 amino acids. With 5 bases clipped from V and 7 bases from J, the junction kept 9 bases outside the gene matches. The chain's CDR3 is CASSPGGRALNEQFF. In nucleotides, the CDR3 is TGTGCCAGTAGTCCCGGCGGGAGGGCCCTAAATGAGCAGTTCTTC.

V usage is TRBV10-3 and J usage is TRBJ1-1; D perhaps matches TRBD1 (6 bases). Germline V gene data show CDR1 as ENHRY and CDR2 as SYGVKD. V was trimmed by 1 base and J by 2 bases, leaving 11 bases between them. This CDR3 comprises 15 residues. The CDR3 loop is CAISEYGGQNTEAFF. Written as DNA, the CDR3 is TGTGCCATCAGTGAGTACGGGGGCCAAAACACTGAAGCTTTCTTT.

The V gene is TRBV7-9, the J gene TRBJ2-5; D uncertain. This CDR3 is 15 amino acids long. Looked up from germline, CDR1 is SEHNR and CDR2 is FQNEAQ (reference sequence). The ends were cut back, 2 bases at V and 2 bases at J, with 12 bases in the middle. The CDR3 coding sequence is TGTGCCAGCAGCTTATCGTACGGACCTCAAGAGACCCAGTACTTC. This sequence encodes CASSLSYGPQETQYF.

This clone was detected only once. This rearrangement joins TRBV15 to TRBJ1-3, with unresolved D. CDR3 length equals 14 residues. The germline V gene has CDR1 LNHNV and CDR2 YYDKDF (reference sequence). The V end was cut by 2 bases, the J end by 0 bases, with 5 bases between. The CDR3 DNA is TGTGCCACCAGCAGACTGGGCTCTGGAAACACCATATATTTT. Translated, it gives CATSRLGSGNTIYF.

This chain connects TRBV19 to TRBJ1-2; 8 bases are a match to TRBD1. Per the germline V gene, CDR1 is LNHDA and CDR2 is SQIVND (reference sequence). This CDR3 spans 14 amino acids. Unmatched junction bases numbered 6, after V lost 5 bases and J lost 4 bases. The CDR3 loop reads CASSLTGAFYGYTF. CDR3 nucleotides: TGTGCCAGTAGTCTGACAGGGGCGTTCTATGGCTACACCTTC.

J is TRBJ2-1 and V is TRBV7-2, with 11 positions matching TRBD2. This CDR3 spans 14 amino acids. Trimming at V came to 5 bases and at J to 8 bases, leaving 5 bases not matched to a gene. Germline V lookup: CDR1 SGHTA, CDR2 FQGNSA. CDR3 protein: CASSALAGGYEQFF. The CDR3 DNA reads TGTGCCAGCAGCGCCTTAGCGGGAGGGTATGAGCAGTTCTTC.

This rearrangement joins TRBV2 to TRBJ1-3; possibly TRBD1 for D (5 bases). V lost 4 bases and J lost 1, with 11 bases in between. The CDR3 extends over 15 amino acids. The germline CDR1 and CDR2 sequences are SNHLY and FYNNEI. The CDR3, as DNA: TGTGCCAGCAGTGTGGGAGGGGTTTCTGGAAACACCATATATTTT. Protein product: CASSVGGVSGNTIYF.